Below are 4 T cell receptor beta chains sequenced from a single sample in a study of T cells after yellow fever vaccination. TCRdb independently ran MiXCR on the 5' RACE reads; one entry per CDR3 protein. The sample holds 150,000 to 200,000 distinct CDR3 sequences, approximately 6.7% seen once. This specimen consisted of CD4+ T cells sorted from PBMCs, obtained 5 days after the first yellow fever vaccination. The source of these receptors is a man aged 18 to 30 who received the YFV17D yellow fever vaccine.

This clonotype was seen ten or more times. The rearrangement uses TRBV5-1 and TRBJ2-6, with TRBD1 matching over 9 bases. Germline V gene lookup returns CDR1 SGHRS and CDR2 YFSETQ. The CDR3 loop spans 14 amino acids. V was pared by 9 bases and J by 4 bases, with 5 bases of the junction left unmatched. The CDR3 nucleotides are TGCGCCACCAGGACAGGGGTCGGGGCCAACGTCCTGACTTTC. It yields the protein CATRTGVGANVLTF.

This clonotype has ten or more counts. The rearrangement uses TRBV9 and TRBJ2-7; no clear D. Between the trimmed V and J ends, which lost 0 bases and 1 base, there was a span of 11 bases. The CDR3 runs 15 residues. Germline CDR1 SGDLS, CDR2 YYNGEE. The CDR3 here is CASSVATDQSYEQYF. CDR3 DNA: TGTGCCAGCAGCGTAGCAACAGACCAATCCTACGAGCAGTACTTC.

This clonotype turned up a few times. The chain uses TRBV7-9 and TRBJ1-1, with 7 bases lining up with TRBD1. The ends lost 6 bases at V and 1 base at J; junction bases unmatched: 8. CDR1 SEHNR and CDR2 FQNEAQ come from the germline V gene (reference sequence). The CDR3 is 15 residues long. The CDR3: CASSEGGVGNTEAFF. Written as DNA, the CDR3 is TGTGCCAGCAGTGAAGGGGGCGTTGGGAACACTGAAGCTTTCTTT.

This clonotype showed up many times. This sequence joins TRBV5-4 and TRBJ2-3; possible D gene TRBD1, 6 bases. Germline lookup yields CDR1 SGHNT and CDR2 YYREEE (reference sequence). The CDR3 is 15 amino acids. V lost 4 bases and J lost 0, with 12 bases in between. This chain's CDR3 is CASSRDTTSTDTQYF. The CDR3 DNA reads TGTGCCAGCAGCCGGGACACAACTAGCACAGATACGCAGTATTTT.